This entry lists 27 T cell receptor beta chains sequenced from one sample in a study of blood T cell repertoires in COVID-19. Only in-frame clones appear in the TCRdb table, and some are missing; sequencing was by immunoSEQ multiplex PCR. The sample shows 270,000 or so clones, approximately 86% of them seen only once. The sequenced material came from peripheral blood. The receptors shown here come from a man in his forties or fifties with active or convalescent COVID-19.

The rearrangement joins TRBV9 to TRBJ2-3, with TRBD1 matching over 11 bases. After removal of 2 bases from V and 5 bases from J, the junction contained 7 bases not matched to a gene. The germline V gene encodes CDR1 SGDLS and CDR2 YYNGEE. CDR3 size: 16 residues. CDR3 DNA: TGTGCCAGCAGCGTTCGGACAGGGGGCATTGGAGATACGCAGTATTTT. Its translation is CASSVRTGGIGDTQYF.

This chain connects TRBV19 to TRBJ1-1, with a weak D call TRBD1 (6 bases). The CDR3 totals 11 residues. Germline V gives CDR1 LNHDA, CDR2 SQIVND (reference sequence). The germline V and J ends were trimmed by 5 bases and 11 bases, with 12 bases remaining between them. The CDR3 bases are TGTGCCAGTAGTCACCCAGGGGACGCTTTCTTT. As protein: CASSHPGDAFF.

The chain combines TRBV28 with TRBJ1-1; a weak D match, TRBD1 (5 bases). Germline V gene sequence: CDR1 MDHEN, CDR2 SYDVKM. The length of the CDR3 is 13 residues. V lost 3 bases to trimming and J lost 4 bases, with 9 bases between them. CDR3: CASSFRRGTEAFF. The CDR3 DNA follows: TGTGCCAGCAGTTTTAGGAGGGGCACTGAAGCTTTCTTT. Full variable domain (rest looked up from reference TRBV28 and TRBJ1-1): DVKVTQSSRYLVKRTGEKVFLECVQDMDHENMFWYRQDPGLGLRLIYFSYDVKMKEKGDIPEGYSVSREKKERFSLILESASTNQTSMYLCASSFRRGTEAFFGQGTRLTVV.

V is TRBV28 and J is TRBJ2-7; 8 nucleotides line up with TRBD1. Unmatched junction bases numbered 11, after V lost 2 bases and J lost 2 bases. The CDR3 spans 17 residues. The germline gives CDR1 MDHEN, CDR2 SYDVKM. The CDR3 DNA reads as TGTGCCAGCAGTTTAGATCGGGACAGGATGTGGACCTACGAGCAGTACTTC. Its protein product is CASSLDRDRMWTYEQYF. Variable domain in full (rest from reference TRBV28 and TRBJ2-7): DVKVTQSSRYLVKRTGEKVFLECVQDMDHENMFWYRQDPGLGLRLIYFSYDVKMKEKGDIPEGYSVSREKKERFSLILESASTNQTSMYLCASSLDRDRMWTYEQYFGPGTRLTVT.

This chain connects TRBV28 to TRBJ2-4, with 7 bases aligning to TRBD1. This CDR3 comprises 17 residues. V was pared by 5 bases and J by 4 bases, with 14 bases of the junction left unmatched. Germline V gene sequence: CDR1 MDHEN, CDR2 SYDVKM. The CDR3 loop is CASSNALDRALKNIQYF. The CDR3 DNA follows: TGTGCCAGCAGTAACGCCCTCGACAGGGCGTTGAAAAACATTCAGTACTTC.

The chain carries TRBV5-1 and TRBJ1-4; D may be TRBD1 (6 bases). This CDR3 contains 14 residues. Germline V gives CDR1 SGHRS, CDR2 YFSETQ. Trimming pared 1 base from V and 5 bases from J, leaving 9 bases between. CDR3 coding DNA: TGCGCCAGCAGCTTGTGGGGGCTGAATGAAAAACTGTTTTTT. This encodes CASSLWGLNEKLFF. Together with reference TRBV5-1 and TRBJ1-4, the CDR3 gives the full variable domain: KAGVTQTPRYLIKTRGQQVTLSCSPISGHRSVSWYQQTPGQGLQFLFEYFSETQRNKGNFPGRFSGRQFSNSRSEMNVSTLELGDSALYLCASSLWGLNEKLFFGSGTQLSVL.

This chain connects TRBV11-3 to TRBJ1-1; 9 bases fit TRBD1. Germline CDR1 SGHNT, CDR2 YENEEA. V was clipped by 4 bases and J by 2 bases; unmatched bases: 5. The CDR3 has 15 residues. The CDR3, as DNA: TGTGCCAGCAGCTCACACAGGGGGCGAAACACTGAAGCTTTCTTT. This translates into CASSSHRGRNTEAFF.

The chain joins TRBV30 to TRBJ2-4, with D perhaps matching TRBD1 (6 bases). V shed 6 bases and J shed 7 bases, with 13 bases lying between them. The CDR3 consists of 12 residues. Germline CDR1 reads GTSNPN; CDR2 reads SVGIG (reference sequence). The CDR3 loop is CACLTGLNIQYF. Written as DNA, the CDR3 is TGTGCCTGCTTAACAGGGTTGAACATTCAGTACTTC.

This clone is a singleton in its sample. For the CDR3, the DNA is TGCGCCAGCAGCCAAGAAAGTGCTTTGGGCACTGGGGCCAACGTCCTGACTTTC. This sequence encodes CASSQESALGTGANVLTF. The rearrangement uses TRBV4-1 and TRBJ2-6, with no clear D. Germline loops: CDR1 MGHRA, CDR2 YSYEKL. CDR3 length: 18 residues. The V end was cut by 0 bases, the J end by 2 bases, with 14 bases between.

CDR3 sequence (DNA): TGTGCCAGCAGTTTACCGACACCCTACGAGCAGTACTTC. The encoded protein is CASSLPTPYEQYF. The chain carries TRBV28 and TRBJ2-7, with unresolved D. Deletions cut 2 bases from V and 2 bases from J, with 7 bases between. Germline V gene sequence: CDR1 MDHEN, CDR2 SYDVKM. This CDR3 has 13 amino acids.

A few counts support this clone. V gene TRBV5-4 combines with J gene TRBJ1-2, with 8 positions matching TRBD1. The CDR3 covers 13 residues. Germline CDR1 and CDR2: SGHNT and YYREEE (reference sequence). With V trimmed by 4 bases and J by 8 bases, 7 bases remained unmatched. The CDR3 reads CASSARTGWGYTF. CDR3 coding DNA: TGTGCCAGCAGCGCGAGGACAGGGTGGGGCTACACCTTC.

In its sample, this clone was seen once. This chain links TRBV3-1 (or the pseudogene TRBV3-2) with TRBJ1-2; D is uncertain. CDR1 and CDR2 (germline): LGHDT, YNNKEL (reference sequence). The CDR3 has 14 residues. V was pared by 3 bases and J by 8 bases, with 16 bases between. The CDR3 sequence is CASSQGPVLKGYTF. CDR3 in DNA: TGTGCCAGCAGCCAGGGCCCGGTATTGAAAGGCTACACCTTC.

The chain employs TRBV7-9 and TRBJ1-2, with D uncertain. The V gene's germline CDR1 is SEHNR and CDR2 FQNEAQ (reference sequence). The CDR3 length is 16 residues. Trimming pared 1 base from V and 4 bases from J, leaving 16 bases between. The CDR3, as DNA: TGTGCCAGCAGCTTAGAAGAGACTTCCACGGTCTATGGCTACACCTTC. Translated, it gives CASSLEETSTVYGYTF. The full variable domain, with the rest looked up from reference TRBV7-9 and TRBJ1-2, is DTGVSQNPRHKITKRGQNVTFRCDPISEHNRLYWYRQTLGQGPEFLTYFQNEAQLEKSRLLSDRFSAERPKGSFSTLEIQRTEQGDSAMYLCASSLEETSTVYGYTFGSGTRLTVV.

The rearrangement joins TRBV10-1 to TRBJ2-2, with 7 nucleotides matching TRBD1. This CDR3 region has 16 residues. The trim removed 6 bases at V and 3 bases at J, leaving 10 bases unmatched. Germline CDR1 is WNHNN and CDR2 is SYGVQD (reference sequence). The CDR3: CASRVSGTEDTGELFF. CDR3 DNA: TGCGCCAGCAGGGTGTCAGGGACAGAAGACACCGGGGAGCTGTTTTTT.

This CDR3 is CASSLEAGNRYNEQFF. In nucleotides, the CDR3 is TGTGCCAGCAGCTTAGAGGCGGGAAATCGTTACAATGAGCAGTTCTTC. The chain carries TRBV7-8 and TRBJ2-1; D might be TRBD2 (6 bases). Germline V gene data show CDR1 as SGHVS and CDR2 as FQNEAQ. V dropped 1 base and J dropped 4 bases, with 14 bases sitting between them. The CDR3 extends over 16 amino acids.

V usage is TRBV5-1 and J usage is TRBJ2-7; D is possibly TRBD2 (6 bases). Germline V gives CDR1 SGHRS, CDR2 YFSETQ. This CDR3 has 13 residues. V gave up 4 bases and J gave up 4 bases, with 12 bases separating them. The CDR3 protein is CASSQGGAYEQYF. The DNA for the CDR3 is TGCGCCAGCAGCCAGGGAGGAGCGTACGAGCAGTACTTC.

V usage is TRBV2 and J usage is TRBJ2-1, with D possibly being TRBD1 (5 bases). V gave up 1 base and J gave up 2 bases, with 9 bases separating them. The CDR3 extends over 15 amino acids. Germline CDR1 and CDR2: SNHLY and FYNNEI. In DNA form, the CDR3 reads TGTGCCAGCAGTGAAGAGTGGGGCCCCTACAATGAGCAGTTCTTC. Translation gives CASSEEWGPYNEQFF.

J is TRBJ2-1 and V is TRBV30, with a tentative D call TRBD2 (5 bases). Between the trimmed V and J ends, which lost 3 bases and 10 bases, there was a span of 10 bases. This CDR3 is built from 11 residues. Germline assignment: CDR1 GTSNPN and CDR2 SVGIG (reference sequence). The CDR3 DNA follows: TGTGCCTGGAGGGATACGGGAGAGCAGTTCTTC. It translates to CAWRDTGEQFF.

This rearrangement joins TRBV3-1 (or the pseudogene TRBV3-2) to TRBJ2-2; 9 nucleotides agree with TRBD1. CDR3 length equals 15 residues. V lost 5 bases to trimming and J lost 6 bases; unmatched junction nucleotides: 7. Germline V gene data show CDR1 as LGHDT and CDR2 as YNNKEL (reference sequence). CDR3 residues: CASSYTGGRPGELFF. CDR3 DNA: TGTGCCAGCAGCTACACAGGGGGCCGTCCCGGGGAGCTGTTTTTT.

This chain links TRBV3-1 (or the pseudogene TRBV3-2) with TRBJ2-2; D is perhaps TRBD1 (6 bases). CDR1 and CDR2 from the germline V gene are LGHDT and YNNKEL (reference sequence). Trimming took 4 bases from V and 8 from J, leaving 14 bases between them. The CDR3 loop spans 14 amino acids. The CDR3: CASSLSGVSGELFF. Written as DNA, the CDR3 is TGTGCCAGCAGCCTTTCAGGGGTCTCGGGGGAGCTGTTTTTT.

This clone was counted a few times. The chain has TRBV4-1 and TRBJ1-3; D is ambiguous. Germline V gene data show CDR1 as MGHRA and CDR2 as YSYEKL. CDR3 length equals 17 residues. V lost 3 bases and J lost 6, with 21 bases in between. The CDR3 nucleotides read TGCGCCAGCAGCCAGGATCGACCCAAGACTCGACCAAACACCATATATTTT. Its translation: CASSQDRPKTRPNTIYF.

This chain connects TRBV27 to TRBJ2-1, with 12 bases that match TRBD1. With V trimmed by 6 bases and J by 0 bases, 9 bases remained unmatched. Germline values: CDR1 MNHEY, CDR2 SMNVEV (reference sequence). This CDR3 comprises 18 residues. DNA of the CDR3: TGTGCCAGCAGCGCGGGACAGGGGGCTCTGAGCTCCTACAATGAGCAGTTCTTC. This encodes CASSAGQGALSSYNEQFF.

Notes on this clone: One end of the junction does not line up with germline, which may come from a read error. The chain links TRBV27 to TRBJ2-1, with 8 bases matching TRBD2. The CDR3 totals 17 residues. CDR1 is MNHEY, CDR2 SMNVEV, per germline (reference sequence). CDR3 protein: CASSLTSRGAGVRMVIF. The CDR3, as DNA: TGTGCCAGCAGTTTGACCTCCAGAGGAGCGGGGGTCCGTATGGTCATCTTC.

The chain combines TRBV7-9 with TRBJ2-5, with 7 bases matching TRBD2. CDR3 length equals 14 residues. The germline V gene has CDR1 SEHNR and CDR2 FQNEAQ (reference sequence). The ends lost 5 bases at V and 2 bases at J; junction bases unmatched: 5. The CDR3 sequence is CASSETGLQETQYF. The CDR3, as DNA: TGTGCCAGCAGCGAGACGGGACTACAAGAGACCCAGTACTTC.

The V call is TRBV6-5, the J call TRBJ1-4; TRBD1 is a possible D gene (6 bases). V lost 5 bases, J lost 8 bases, and 15 bases lay in between. From germline, CDR1 is MNHEY and CDR2 SVGAGI. The CDR3 is made up of 14 amino acids. CDR3 DNA sequence: TGTGCCAGCAGTCCCAGGGACATTCGAGAAAAACTGTTTTTT. As protein: CASSPRDIREKLFF.

The gene calls are TRBV30 and TRBJ2-7, with D tentatively TRBD1 (5 bases). The CDR3 covers 12 residues. CDR1 and CDR2 from the germline V gene are GTSNPN and SVGIG (reference sequence). V dropped 1 base and J dropped 6 bases, with 10 bases sitting between them. Here the CDR3 DNA reads TGTGCCTGGAGTGCGACAGTGGTCGAGCAGTACTTC. Its protein is CAWSATVVEQYF.

This chain's CDR3 is CAISESGPRNEQYF. The CDR3 region has the DNA TGTGCCATCAGTGAGTCGGGGCCTCGAAACGAGCAGTACTTC. The V gene is TRBV10-3, the J gene TRBJ2-7; possible D gene TRBD1, 5 bases. The CDR3 is 14 residues long. V was pared by 0 bases and J by 5 bases, with 11 bases between. Germline V CDR1 and CDR2: ENHRY, SYGVKD.